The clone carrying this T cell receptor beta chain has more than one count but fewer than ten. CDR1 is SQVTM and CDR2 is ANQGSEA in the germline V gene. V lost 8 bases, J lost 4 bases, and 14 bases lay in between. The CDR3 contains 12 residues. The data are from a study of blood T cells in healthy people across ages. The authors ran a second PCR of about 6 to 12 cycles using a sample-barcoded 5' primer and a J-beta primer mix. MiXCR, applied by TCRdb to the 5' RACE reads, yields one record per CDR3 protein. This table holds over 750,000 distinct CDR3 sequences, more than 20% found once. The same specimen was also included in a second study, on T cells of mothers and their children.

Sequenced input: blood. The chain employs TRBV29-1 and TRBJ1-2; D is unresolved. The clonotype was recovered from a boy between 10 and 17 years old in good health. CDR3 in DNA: TGCAGCATTGTAGAGGGAGGCTATGGCTACACCTTC. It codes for CSIVEGGYGYTF.